These T cell receptor beta chains were read from a single sample in a study of blood T cell repertoires in COVID-19. The data were produced by immunoSEQ multiplex PCR, yet TCRdb's version contains in-frame clones alone and is incomplete. The table has some 260,000 clones, around nine tenths seen once; the top ten hold about 2.1%. The specimen sequenced was peripheral blood. Receptors were obtained from a woman aged 40 to 55 who had recovered from COVID-19. Each CDR3 is given with its conserved first and last residue. Each record gives: V gene, D gene, J gene, clone size, CDR3 protein, CDR3 DNA. A D gene is named only where the DNA matches it firmly. Clone size is not always given. Where it is, it says once, few, many or a class for expanded clones.

>TRBV6-5|TRBD1|TRBJ2-1|-
CASSYDPYRGSNEQFF
TGTGCCAGCAGTTACGATCCTTACAGGGGAAGCAATGAGCAGTTCTTC
>TRBV7-2|-|TRBJ1-1|-
CASSVQGWGNTEAFF
TGTGCCAGCAGCGTACAGGGTTGGGGAAACACTGAAGCTTTCTTT
>TRBV5-5|TRBD2|TRBJ2-2|-
CASSPGTSGTGELFF
TGTGCCAGCAGCCCGGGGACTAGCGGGACCGGGGAGCTGTTTTTT
>TRBV29-1|-|TRBJ1-2|many
CSAVSGYYGYTF
TGCAGCGCCGTCTCCGGTTACTATGGCTACACCTTC
>TRBV15|-|TRBJ1-5|-
CATSRDAGNQPQHF
TGTGCCACCAGCAGAGATGCAGGTAATCAGCCCCAGCATTTT
>TRBV19|-|TRBJ1-3|-
CASSIADRTFSGNTIYF
TGTGCCAGTAGTATAGCAGACAGGACGTTCTCTGGAAACACCATATATTTT
>TRBV3-1/TRBV3-2|TRBD2|TRBJ2-7|-
CASSVVASGRYEQYF
TGTGCCAGCAGCGTGGTGGCTAGCGGGCGGTACGAGCAGTACTTC
>TRBV9|TRBD2|TRBJ2-1|-
CASSVAGGRTNNEQFF
TGTGCCAGCAGCGTAGCCGGCGGGAGGACGAACAATGAGCAGTTCTTC
>TRBV27|-|TRBJ2-2|-
CASSLAVDTGELFF
TGTGCCAGCAGTTTAGCGGTGGACACCGGGGAGCTGTTTTTT
>TRBV5-1|TRBD1|TRBJ2-2|-
CASSTGDRGPTGELFF
TGCGCCAGCAGCACGGGGGACAGGGGACCCACCGGGGAGCTGTTTTTT
>TRBV5-1|TRBD1|TRBJ1-6|many
CASSSDRGGFFPLHF
TGCGCCAGCAGCTCCGACAGGGGAGGCTTTTTCCCCCTCCACTTT
>TRBV27|TRBD2|TRBJ2-7|-
CASSVEPPGLATYEQYF
TGTGCCAGCAGTGTAGAGCCCCCGGGACTAGCTACCTACGAGCAGTACTTC
>TRBV5-4|TRBD1|TRBJ2-5|-
CASSLVRTGGETQYF
TGTGCCAGCAGCTTGGTGCGGACAGGGGGAGAGACCCAGTACTTC
>TRBV6-2/TRBV6-3|-|TRBJ1-4|-
CASSLGQPNEKLFF
TGTGCCAGCAGTCTTGGACAGCCGAATGAAAAACTGTTTTTT
>TRBV28|TRBD2|TRBJ2-1|-
CASGGGPVNEQFF
TGTGCCAGCGGCGGGGGGCCGGTCAATGAGCAGTTCTTC
>TRBV5-1|TRBD1|TRBJ1-2|-
CASGQGDYGYTF
TGCGCCAGCGGACAGGGCGACTATGGCTACACCTTC
>TRBV13|TRBD1|TRBJ2-7|-
CASSTGDSSYEQYF
TGTGCCAGCAGCACCGGGGACAGCTCCTACGAGCAGTACTTC
>TRBV2|-|TRBJ1-4|-
CASSPQGRKEKLFF
TGTGCCAGCAGTCCACAGGGTAGGAAGGAAAAACTGTTTTTT
>TRBV28|TRBD1|TRBJ2-2|-
CASSTRQGGNTGELFF
TGTGCCAGCAGTACCCGACAGGGGGGTAACACCGGGGAGCTGTTTTTT
>TRBV2|-|TRBJ1-5|-
CASSEYTANQPQHF
TGTGCCAGCAGTGAATACACAGCTAATCAGCCCCAGCATTTT
>TRBV7-3|TRBD1|TRBJ2-7|-
CASSAPDRGMYEQYF
TGTGCCAGCAGCGCCCCGGACAGGGGAATGTACGAGCAGTACTTC
>TRBV7-2|-|TRBJ2-7|-
CASSLDPGHYEQYF
TGTGCCAGCAGCTTAGATCCAGGTCACTACGAGCAGTACTTC
>TRBV25-1|TRBD1|TRBJ1-5|many
CASSETGDPYSNQPQHF
TGTGCCAGCAGTGAGACAGGGGACCCTTATAGCAATCAGCCCCAGCATTTT
>TRBV11-3|TRBD2|TRBJ2-5|-
CASSLDIPGGQETQYF
TGTGCCAGCAGCTTAGATATCCCGGGAGGGCAAGAGACCCAGTACTTC
>TRBV11-2|-|TRBJ1-2|-
CASSLTISTAHLGYTF
TGTGCCAGCAGCTTAACCATTTCGACAGCTCATCTTGGCTACACCTTC
>TRBV15|-|TRBJ2-3|-
CATSRDPGVGDTQYF
TGTGCCACCAGCAGAGATCCGGGAGTGGGCGATACGCAGTATTTT
>TRBV5-4|-|TRBJ2-7|-
CASSLGSVNYEQYF
TGTGCCAGCAGCTTGGGGTCAGTGAACTACGAGCAGTACTTC
>TRBV4-3|-|TRBJ2-1|-
CASSQELGRNEQFF
TGCGCCAGCAGCCAAGAACTCGGGAGAAATGAGCAGTTCTTC
>TRBV19|TRBD2|TRBJ2-3|-
CASSKTGTSGTSTDTQYF
TGTGCCAGTAGCAAGACCGGGACTAGCGGAACTTCCACAGATACGCAGTATTTT
>TRBV25-1|-|TRBJ2-7|few
CASSLGVYEQYF
TGTGCCAGCAGTTTAGGGGTCTACGAGCAGTACTTC
>TRBV29-1|TRBD1|TRBJ2-7|-
CAGGPDSYEQYF
TGCGCAGGGGGCCCTGACTCCTACGAGCAGTACTTC
>TRBV6-2/TRBV6-3|-|TRBJ2-6|-
CASSYRRGAPISSGANVLTF
TGTGCCAGCAGTTACCGACGGGGTGCCCCTATTAGCTCTGGGGCCAACGTCCTGACTTTC
>TRBV5-5|TRBD1|TRBJ1-3|once
CASSLWGQISGNTIYF
TGTGCCAGCAGCCTTTGGGGACAGATCTCTGGAAACACCATATATTTT
>TRBV20-1|-|TRBJ1-4|-
CSASVGGATEKLFF
TGCAGTGCTAGTGTGGGAGGGGCGACCGAAAAACTGTTTTTT
>TRBV11-2|-|TRBJ2-7|once
CASSLVGGYEQYF
TGTGCCAGCAGCTTAGTGGGGGGTTACGAGCAGTACTTC
>TRBV29-1|-|TRBJ1-1|-
CTSSEGGTEAFF
TGCACTAGCAGTGAGGGAGGAACTGAAGCTTTCTTT
>TRBV11-2|TRBD1|TRBJ1-4|-
CASSSRDRQSEKLFF
TGTGCCAGCAGCTCCCGGGACAGGCAGTCTGAAAAACTGTTTTTT
>TRBV5-1|-|TRBJ1-4|-
CASSLLGATLATNEKLFF
TGCGCCAGCAGCTTGCTGGGGGCGACTTTGGCGACTAATGAAAAACTGTTTTTT
>TRBV29-1|TRBD1|TRBJ2-1|-
CSAGTEYNEQFF
TGCAGCGCTGGGACAGAGTACAATGAGCAGTTCTTC
>TRBV11-3|TRBD2|TRBJ2-5|few
CASSLGWREGSGTQYF
TGTGCCAGCAGCTTAGGATGGCGGGAGGGTTCGGGGACCCAGTACTTC
>TRBV27|-|TRBJ1-6|-
CASSLAVIVGQAPLHF
TGTGCCAGCAGTTTAGCCGTGATTGTAGGCCAGGCGCCCCTCCACTTT
>TRBV4-3|TRBD1|TRBJ2-7|-
CASSQEPPGQGAYEQYF
TGCGCCAGCAGCCAAGAACCCCCGGGACAGGGGGCCTACGAGCAGTACTTC
>TRBV28|-|TRBJ2-7|-
CASSGRGESSYEQYF
TGTGCCAGCAGTGGCCGGGGTGAGAGCTCCTACGAGCAGTACTTC
>TRBV4-3|-|TRBJ1-2|-
CASSQVPPNYGYTF
TGCGCCAGCAGCCAAGTTCCTCCTAACTATGGCTACACCTTC
>TRBV5-6|-|TRBJ1-6|once
CASSGRSTGGGLYNSPLHF
TGTGCCAGCAGCGGACGTTCAACAGGAGGAGGGCTCTATAATTCACCCCTCCACTTT
>TRBV28|-|TRBJ1-4|-
CASSSSEKLFF
TGTGCCAGCAGTTCGAGTGAAAAACTGTTTTTT
>TRBV24-1|-|TRBJ1-2|-
CATSDETVNYGYTF
TGTGCCACCAGTGACGAGACAGTCAACTATGGCTACACCTTC